This T cell receptor beta chain was sequenced during a study of T cell clonality in common variable immunodeficiency. Study outcomes and limitations: Compared with healthy controls, CVID subjects showed increased TCRbeta clonality, mostly in about a third. Reportedly, TCR beta sequences from common variable immunodeficiency showed fewer deletions and N-nucleotide insertions.

A few counts support this clone. Its target is not known. Sequencing ends 3 residues short of the CDR3 end; the germline J gene provides the rest. Sequencing input was equivalent genomic DNA from CVID and controls. Produced via immunoSEQ multiplex PCR; TCRdb's table is partial and in-frame only. The data show over 30,000 clones, none appearing only once, with 6% to 8% held by the ten largest. The CDR3 is made up of 13 amino acids. Germline V gene data show CDR1 as SGHTA and CDR2 as FQGNSA. V shed 4 bases and J shed 2 bases, with 8 bases lying between them. Patients had low serum IgG, IgA and/or IgM and specific antibody deficiency. Most patients and controls had Caucasian heritage.

The sample comprised peripheral blood mononuclear cells. The TCR was taken from a human donor with common variable immunodeficiency. This chain uses TRBV7-2 with TRBJ2-5; D gene unclear. CDR3 bases read: TGTGCCAGCAGCTCATCCCTACAAGAGACC. Translating gives CASSSSLQET. The CDR3, in full, reads CASSSSLQETQYF.